The rows below give T cell receptor beta chains drawn from one sample of a study of T cells in Graves' hyperthyroidism and ophthalmopathy. TCRdb re-called the multiplex PCR reads with MiXCR, one entry per CDR3 protein. The data show some 210,000 distinct CDR3 sequences, 17% seen once. The sequenced material came from blood. The receptors stem from a man aged 45 to 65 with Graves' hyperthyroidism. Both conserved end residues are part of each CDR3. A D gene is named only where the DNA matches it firmly. The listing skips clone size in some rows; elsewhere it reads once, few, many or a size class.

j_gene	d_gene	v_gene	abundance	CDR3nt	CDR3aa
TRBJ2-1	TRBD2	TRBV10-3	few	TGTGCCATCAGAGACGCCGGACTAGCGGGAGACTCCTACAATGAGCAGTTCTTC	CAIRDAGLAGDSYNEQFF
TRBJ2-7	NA	TRBV7-8	many	TGTGCCAGCAGCTTAGCTCCAGGGACAACCTACGAGCAGTACTTC	CASSLAPGTTYEQYF
TRBJ2-1	NA	TRBV20-1	few	TGCAGTGCTAGAGTAGCGCTGCTCTACAATGAGCAGTTCTTC	CSARVALLYNEQFF
TRBJ2-5	NA	TRBV4-2	NA	TGTGCCAGCAGCCAAGCCGGGAAACAAGAGACCCAGTACTTC	CASSQAGKQETQYF
TRBJ1-1	NA	TRBV20-1	NA	TGCAGTGCTAGAGACCCACAGGGAACGACTGAAGCTTTCTTT	CSARDPQGTTEAFF
TRBJ2-3	NA	TRBV20-1	NA	TGCAGTGCTAGAGATCGGGCCTATGGGGGCACAGATACGCAGTATTTT	CSARDRAYGGTDTQYF
TRBJ1-5	NA	TRBV15	NA	TGTGCCACCAGCAGAGATTCGGCCAGTAATCAGCCCCAGCATTTT	CATSRDSASNQPQHF
TRBJ2-2	NA	TRBV28	many	TGTGCCAGCAGTTCCTCCCCAACGGGGAACACCGGGGAGCTGTTTTTT	CASSSSPTGNTGELFF
TRBJ2-7	NA	TRBV2	many	TGTGCCAGCAGTGACGTATACTCCGAGCAGTACTTC	CASSDVYSEQYF
TRBJ2-5	TRBD1	TRBV2	many	TGTGCCAGCAGTGAAGCGCTGGACAGGGCAGAGTACTTC	CASSEALDRAEYF
TRBJ1-5	NA	TRBV12-3/TRBV12-4	many	TGTGCCAGCAGTCTGCAGAGAAGGGGTCATCAGCCCCAGCATTTT	CASSLQRRGHQPQHF
TRBJ2-1	TRBD2	TRBV18	many	TGTGCCAGACGAATCCCAAGAGCTAGCGGGGGTTACAATGAGCAGTTCTTC	CARRIPRASGGYNEQFF
TRBJ2-1	NA	TRBV28	many	TGTGCCAGCAGTTACGGGGGTTCCTACAATGAGCAGTTCTTC	CASSYGGSYNEQFF
TRBJ2-5	NA	TRBV6-1	many	TGTGCCAGCAGAAGTGGGGCGGGGGAGACCCAGTACTTC	CASRSGAGETQYF
TRBJ2-5	NA	TRBV18	many	TGTGCCAGCTCACCTAGCACCACCCAAGAGACCCAGTACTTC	CASSPSTTQETQYF
TRBJ1-1	NA	TRBV7-9	many	TGTGCCAGCACCCTGGGGCGGGGCCGGAACACTGAAGCTTTCTTT	CASTLGRGRNTEAFF
TRBJ2-1	TRBD2	TRBV5-4	few	TGTGCCACGGGACCCGGGACTAGCGGTCAGAGGGGGCAGTTCTTC	CATGPGTSGQRGQFF
TRBJ1-2	NA	TRBV7-2	NA	TGTGCCAGCAGCCCCCGGGAGTCTTTGGCTATCACCTTC	CASSPRESLAITF
TRBJ2-1	NA	TRBV30	many	TGTGCCTGGAGTGTACTAGACGAGCAGTTCTTC	CAWSVLDEQFF
TRBJ2-1	NA	TRBV28	many	TGTGCCATCGGGGACGGATCCTACAATGAGCAGTTCTTC	CAIGDGSYNEQFF
TRBJ2-5	NA	TRBV3-1	many	TGTGCCAGCAGCCAAGATGCCGGGCCAGGGGAGACCCAGTACTTC	CASSQDAGPGETQYF
TRBJ2-5	NA	TRBV18	many	TGTGCCAGCTCACCACCGGCCGGATTGGGGGGGACCCAGTACTTC	CASSPPAGLGGTQYF
TRBJ1-4	NA	TRBV3-1	many	TGTGCCAGCAGCCAAGCGGGGGGGAAGTTTAATGAAAAACTGTTTTTT	CASSQAGGKFNEKLFF
TRBJ2-2	NA	TRBV29-1	NA	TGCAGCGTTGGAGTGAACACCGGGGAGCTGTTTTTT	CSVGVNTGELFF
TRBJ2-1	TRBD2	TRBV12-3/TRBV12-4	NA	TGTGCCAGCAGAAACGCCGGGACTAGAGGTGAGCAGTTCTTC	CASRNAGTRGEQFF
TRBJ1-1	NA	TRBV19	NA	TGTGCCAGTAGTATTGGGAGGAGCACTGAAGCTTTCTTT	CASSIGRSTEAFF
TRBJ2-5	NA	TRBV7-3	NA	TGTGCCAGCAGCTTAATGAGCGGGCAACAAGAGACCCAGTACTTC	CASSLMSGQQETQYF
TRBJ1-4	NA	TRBV20-1	few	TGCAGTGCTAGGGACGGGGGTTTTAATGAAAAACTGTTTTTT	CSARDGGFNEKLFF
TRBJ2-1	NA	TRBV19	NA	TGTGCCAGTACACCCGGGACTCAGTCCTACAATGAGCAGTTCTTC	CASTPGTQSYNEQFF
TRBJ2-1	NA	TRBV9	few	TGTGCCAGCAGTAGGGGGGTAGCGGCCTCGAGGGACAATGAGCAGTTCTTC	CASSRGVAASRDNEQFF
TRBJ1-2	NA	TRBV20-1	many	TGCAGTGCTTCCCGAGCGGACAAGGGCTATGGCTACACCTTC	CSASRADKGYGYTF
TRBJ2-3	TRBD2	TRBV11-2	many	TGTGCCAGCAGCTCGACTAGCGGGATCGCAGATACGCAGTATTTT	CASSSTSGIADTQYF
TRBJ2-2	NA	TRBV11-2	few	TGTGCCAGCAGGAAAGTGGGCAGGCCGAACACCGGGGAGCTGTTTTTT	CASRKVGRPNTGELFF
TRBJ1-5	NA	TRBV14	few	TGTGCCAGCAGCCCCGGAGATGATCAGCCCCAGCATTTT	CASSPGDDQPQHF
TRBJ2-3	TRBD2	TRBV6-1	many	TGTGCCAGCAGTGAAGCGCTTCGGGCTAGCGGGAGTTCAGATACGCAGTATTTT	CASSEALRASGSSDTQYF
TRBJ1-6	NA	TRBV7-2	NA	TGTGCCAGCAGCCCTGGGGGGCTCATTTCACCCCTCCACTTT	CASSPGGLISPLHF
TRBJ2-5	TRBD2	TRBV7-9	few	TGTGCCAGCAGCTTTCGCAAGGGACTAGCGGGTATAGAGACCCAGTACTTC	CASSFRKGLAGIETQYF